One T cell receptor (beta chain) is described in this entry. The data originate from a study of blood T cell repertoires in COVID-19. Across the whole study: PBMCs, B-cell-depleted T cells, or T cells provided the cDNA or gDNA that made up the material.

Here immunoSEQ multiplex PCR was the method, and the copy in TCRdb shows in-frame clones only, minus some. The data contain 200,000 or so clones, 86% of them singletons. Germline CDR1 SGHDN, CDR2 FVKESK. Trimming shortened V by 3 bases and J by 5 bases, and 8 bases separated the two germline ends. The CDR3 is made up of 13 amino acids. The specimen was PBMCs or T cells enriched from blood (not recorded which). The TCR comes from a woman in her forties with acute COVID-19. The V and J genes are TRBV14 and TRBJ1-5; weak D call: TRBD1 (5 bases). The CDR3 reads CASSHRVDQPQHF. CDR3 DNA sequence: TGTGCCAGCAGCCACAGGGTAGATCAGCCCCAGCATTTT.